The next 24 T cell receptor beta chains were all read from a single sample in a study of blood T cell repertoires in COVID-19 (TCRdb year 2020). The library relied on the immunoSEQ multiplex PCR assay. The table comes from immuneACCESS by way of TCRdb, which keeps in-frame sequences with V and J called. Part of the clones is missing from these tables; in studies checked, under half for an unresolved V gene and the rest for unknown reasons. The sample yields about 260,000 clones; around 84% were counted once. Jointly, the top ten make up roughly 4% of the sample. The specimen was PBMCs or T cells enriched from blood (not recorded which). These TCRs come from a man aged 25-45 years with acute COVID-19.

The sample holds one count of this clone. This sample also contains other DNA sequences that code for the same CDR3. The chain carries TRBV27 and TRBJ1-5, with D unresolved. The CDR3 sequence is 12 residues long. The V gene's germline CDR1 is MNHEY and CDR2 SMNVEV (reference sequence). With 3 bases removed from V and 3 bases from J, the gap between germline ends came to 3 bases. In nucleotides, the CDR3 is TGTGCCAGCAGTTTCCTCAATCAGCCCCAGCATTTT. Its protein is CASSFLNQPQHF.

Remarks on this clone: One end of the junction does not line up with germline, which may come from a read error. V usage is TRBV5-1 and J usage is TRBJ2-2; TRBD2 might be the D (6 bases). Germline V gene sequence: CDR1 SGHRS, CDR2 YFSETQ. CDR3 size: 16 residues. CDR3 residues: CASSQWTIPSIGELFF. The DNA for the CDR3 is TGTGCCAGCAGCCAATGGACTATCCCGTCCATCGGGGAGCTGTTTTTT.

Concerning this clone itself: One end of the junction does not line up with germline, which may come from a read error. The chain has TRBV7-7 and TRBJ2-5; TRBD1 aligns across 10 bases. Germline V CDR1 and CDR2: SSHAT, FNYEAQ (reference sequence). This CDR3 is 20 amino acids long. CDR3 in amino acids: CASSLELGTGEEGLIETQYF. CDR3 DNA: TGTGCTAGCAGCTTGGAACTGGGGACAGGGGAAGAAGGCTTAATAGAGACCCAGTACTTC.

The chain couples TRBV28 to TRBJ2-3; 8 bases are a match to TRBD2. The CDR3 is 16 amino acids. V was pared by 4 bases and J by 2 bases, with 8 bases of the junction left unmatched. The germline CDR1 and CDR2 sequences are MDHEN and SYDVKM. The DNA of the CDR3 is TGTGCCAGCAGTTGGACCGGGACTAGGTACACAGATACGCAGTATTTT. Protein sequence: CASSWTGTRYTDTQYF.

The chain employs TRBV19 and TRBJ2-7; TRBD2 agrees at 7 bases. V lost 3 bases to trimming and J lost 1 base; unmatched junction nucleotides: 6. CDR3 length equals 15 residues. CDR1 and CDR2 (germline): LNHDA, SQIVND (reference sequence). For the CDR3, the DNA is TGTGCCAGTAGTATGAGCGGGGACCCATCCTACGAGCAGTACGTC. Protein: CASSMSGDPSYEQYV.

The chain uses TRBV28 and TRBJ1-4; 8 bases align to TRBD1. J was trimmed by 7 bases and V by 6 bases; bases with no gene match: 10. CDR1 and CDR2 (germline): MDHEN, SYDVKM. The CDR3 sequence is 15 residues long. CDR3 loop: CASSPRTGRGEKLFF. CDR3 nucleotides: TGTGCCAGCAGCCCTAGGACAGGGAGGGGTGAAAAACTGTTTTTT.

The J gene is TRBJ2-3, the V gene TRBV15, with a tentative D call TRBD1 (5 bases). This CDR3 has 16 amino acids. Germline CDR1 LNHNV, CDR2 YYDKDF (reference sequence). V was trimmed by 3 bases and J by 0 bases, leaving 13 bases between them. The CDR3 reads CATSRPRQGSTDTQYF. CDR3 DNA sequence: TGTGCCACCAGCAGGCCCCGCCAGGGTAGCACAGATACGCAGTATTTT.

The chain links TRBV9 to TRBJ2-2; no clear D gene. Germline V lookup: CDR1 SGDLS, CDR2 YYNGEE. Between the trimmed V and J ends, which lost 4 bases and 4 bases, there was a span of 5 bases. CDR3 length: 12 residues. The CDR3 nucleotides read TGTGCCAGCAGCCTCCTCACCGGGGAGCTGTTTTTT. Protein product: CASSLLTGELFF. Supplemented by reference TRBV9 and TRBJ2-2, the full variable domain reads DSGVTQTPKHLITATGQRVTLRCSPRSGDLSVYWYQQSLDQGLQFLIQYYNGEERAKGNILERFSAQQFPDLHSELNLSSLELGDSALYFCASSLLTGELFFGEGSRLTVL.

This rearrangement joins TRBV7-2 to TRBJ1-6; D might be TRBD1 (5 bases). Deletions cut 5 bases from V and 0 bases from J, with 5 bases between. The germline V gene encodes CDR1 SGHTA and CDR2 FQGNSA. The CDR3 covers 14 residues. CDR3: CASSDSSYNSPLHF. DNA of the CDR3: TGTGCCAGCAGCGACAGCTCCTATAATTCACCCCTCCACTTT.

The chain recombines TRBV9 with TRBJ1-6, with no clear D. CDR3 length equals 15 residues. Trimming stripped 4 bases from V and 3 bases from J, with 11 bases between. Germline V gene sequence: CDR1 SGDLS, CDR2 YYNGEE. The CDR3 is CASSPQMNYNSPLHF. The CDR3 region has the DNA TGTGCCAGCAGCCCGCAGATGAACTATAATTCACCCCTCCACTTT.

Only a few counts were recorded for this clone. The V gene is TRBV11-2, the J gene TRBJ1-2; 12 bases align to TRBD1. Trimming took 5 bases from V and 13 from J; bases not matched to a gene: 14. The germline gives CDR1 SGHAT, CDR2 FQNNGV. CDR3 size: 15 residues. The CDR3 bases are TGTGCCAGCAGCGAGTGGGCGGGGACAGGGGGCGCTTTCACCTTC. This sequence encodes CASSEWAGTGGAFTF.

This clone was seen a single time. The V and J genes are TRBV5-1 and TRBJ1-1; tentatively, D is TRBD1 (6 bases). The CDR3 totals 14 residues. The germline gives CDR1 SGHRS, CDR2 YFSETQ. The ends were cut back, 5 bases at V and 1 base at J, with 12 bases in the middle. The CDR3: CASRTDSQNTEAFF. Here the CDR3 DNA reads TGCGCCAGCAGGACGGACAGCCAGAACACTGAAGCTTTCTTT.

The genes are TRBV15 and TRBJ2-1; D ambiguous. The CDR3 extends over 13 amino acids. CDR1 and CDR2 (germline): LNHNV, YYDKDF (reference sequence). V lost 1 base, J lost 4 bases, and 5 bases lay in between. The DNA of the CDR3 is TGTGCCACCAGCAGAGGGCAGTACAATGAGCAGTTCTTC. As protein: CATSRGQYNEQFF.

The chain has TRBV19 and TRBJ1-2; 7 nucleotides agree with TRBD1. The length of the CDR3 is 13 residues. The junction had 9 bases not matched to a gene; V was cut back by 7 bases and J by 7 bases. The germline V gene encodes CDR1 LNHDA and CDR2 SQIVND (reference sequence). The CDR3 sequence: CASKVGTEGGYTF. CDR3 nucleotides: TGTGCCAGTAAGGTGGGGACAGAAGGTGGCTACACCTTC.

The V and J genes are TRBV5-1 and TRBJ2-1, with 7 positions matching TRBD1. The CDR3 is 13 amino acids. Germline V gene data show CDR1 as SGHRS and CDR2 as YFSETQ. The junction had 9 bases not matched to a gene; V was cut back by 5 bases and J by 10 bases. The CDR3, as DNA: TGCGCCAGCAGGACAGGGCTGGGGTGGGAGCAGTTCTTC. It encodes CASRTGLGWEQFF.

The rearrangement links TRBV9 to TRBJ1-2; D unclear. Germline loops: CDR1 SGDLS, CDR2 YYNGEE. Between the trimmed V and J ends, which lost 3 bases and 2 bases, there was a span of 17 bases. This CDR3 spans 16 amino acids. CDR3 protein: CASSAPPSSANYGYTF. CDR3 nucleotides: TGTGCCAGCAGCGCCCCTCCGTCCTCTGCGAACTATGGCTACACCTTC.

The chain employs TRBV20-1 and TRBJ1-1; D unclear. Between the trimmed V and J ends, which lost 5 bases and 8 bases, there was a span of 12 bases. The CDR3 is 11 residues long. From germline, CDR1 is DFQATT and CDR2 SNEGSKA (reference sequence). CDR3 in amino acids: CSARTPQEAFF. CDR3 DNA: TGCAGTGCTCGGACTCCTCAAGAAGCTTTCTTT.

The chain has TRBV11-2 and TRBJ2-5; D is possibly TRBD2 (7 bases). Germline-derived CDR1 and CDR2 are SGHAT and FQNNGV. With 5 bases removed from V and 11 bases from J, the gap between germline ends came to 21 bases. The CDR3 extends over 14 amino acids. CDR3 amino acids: CASSLQGGVDQQYF. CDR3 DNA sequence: TGTGCCAGCAGCCTCCAAGGGGGGGTGGACCAACAGTACTTC.

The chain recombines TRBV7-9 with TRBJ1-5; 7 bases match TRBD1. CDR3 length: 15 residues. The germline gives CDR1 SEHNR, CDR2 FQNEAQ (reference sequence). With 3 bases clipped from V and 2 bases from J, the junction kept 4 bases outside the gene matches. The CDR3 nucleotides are TGTGCCAGCAGCTTCGACAGGGAGGGCAATCAGCCCCAGCATTTT. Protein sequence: CASSFDREGNQPQHF.

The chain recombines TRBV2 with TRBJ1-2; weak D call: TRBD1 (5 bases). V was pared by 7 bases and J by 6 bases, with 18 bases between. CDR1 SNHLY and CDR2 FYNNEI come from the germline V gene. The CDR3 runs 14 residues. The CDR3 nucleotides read TGTGCCAGCACCCAAAGCGGGGGATTTAATGGCTACACCTTC. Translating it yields CASTQSGGFNGYTF.

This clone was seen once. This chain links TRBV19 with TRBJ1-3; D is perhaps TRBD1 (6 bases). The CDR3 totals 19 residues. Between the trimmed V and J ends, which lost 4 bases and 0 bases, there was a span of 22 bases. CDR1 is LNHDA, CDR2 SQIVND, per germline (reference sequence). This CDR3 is CASSTLTGFRLPSGNTIYF. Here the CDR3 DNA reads TGTGCCAGTAGTACCCTAACAGGGTTCCGGCTGCCCTCTGGAAACACCATATATTTT.

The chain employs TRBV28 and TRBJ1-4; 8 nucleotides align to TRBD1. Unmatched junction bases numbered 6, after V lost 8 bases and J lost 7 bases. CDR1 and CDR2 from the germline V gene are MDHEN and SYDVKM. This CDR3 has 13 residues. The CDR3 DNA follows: TGTGCCAGCCACGACAGGGGAAGTGAAAAACTGTTTTTT. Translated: CASHDRGSEKLFF.

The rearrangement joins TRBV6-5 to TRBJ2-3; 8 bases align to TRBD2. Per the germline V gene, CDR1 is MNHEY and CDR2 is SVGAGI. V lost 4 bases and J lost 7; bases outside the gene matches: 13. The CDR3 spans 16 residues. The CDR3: CASSSLPSGLINTQYF. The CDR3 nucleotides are TGTGCCAGCAGTTCCCTACCTAGCGGGCTGATAAATACGCAGTATTTT.

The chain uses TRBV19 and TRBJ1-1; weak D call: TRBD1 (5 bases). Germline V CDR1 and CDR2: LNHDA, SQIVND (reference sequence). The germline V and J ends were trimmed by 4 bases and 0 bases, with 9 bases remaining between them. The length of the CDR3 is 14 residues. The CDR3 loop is CASSTQGMNTEAFF. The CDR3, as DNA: TGTGCCAGTAGTACGCAGGGCATGAACACTGAAGCTTTCTTT. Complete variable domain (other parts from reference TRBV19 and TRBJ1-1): DGGITQSPKYLFRKEGQNVTLSCEQNLNHDAMYWYRQDPGQGLRLIYYSQIVNDFQKGDIAEGYSVSREKKESFPLTVTSAQKNPTAFYLCASSTQGMNTEAFFGQGTRLTVV.